This passage covers 17 T cell receptor beta chains from one sample sequenced in a study of vaccination effects on CD4 cells after COVID-19. Antigens of these TCRs are unknown. Sequencing followed a ViraFEST assay step that expanded antigen-specific CD4+ T cells with viral peptide pools. Culturing for roughly 9 days preceded CD4+ T cell isolation. Vaccine administered to participants consisted of two doses of either BNT162b2 or mRNA-1273. Using immunoSEQ multiplex PCR, the repertoire was profiled, and TCRdb retains in-frame clones only, with some absent. The sample gives about 69,000 clones, approximately 76% of which show up once; around 0.95% is in the top ten. The sample here was CD4+ T cells from PBMCs cultured with HCoV-OC43 spike peptides, taken after COVID-19 vaccination. Subset in this sample: HCoV-OC43 spike overlapping peptide pool stimulation. These receptors all stem from a human donor who received a COVID-19 vaccine.

The chain employs TRBV15 and TRBJ1-2, with unresolved D. The CDR3 spans 15 residues. Trimming removed 0 bases at V and 6 bases at J, with 14 bases between. Germline V gene data show CDR1 as LNHNV and CDR2 as YYDKDF (reference sequence). The CDR3 protein is CATSRDPAVQNGYTF. The CDR3 DNA sequence: TGTGCCACCAGCAGAGATCCGGCGGTTCAGAATGGCTACACCTTC.

This clone was counted only a few times. The rearrangement uses TRBV18 and TRBJ1-1; D not resolved. The CDR3 runs to 11 residues. Trimming cost V 5 bases and J 1 base, with 2 bases left between them. Germline V gene data show CDR1 as KGHSH and CDR2 as LQKENI. Here the CDR3 DNA reads TGTGCCAGCTCAGGGAACACTGAAGCTTTCTTT. Its translation is CASSGNTEAFF.

This sequence joins TRBV7-8 and TRBJ1-2; possibly TRBD1 for D (5 bases). Germline-derived CDR1 and CDR2 are SGHVS and FQNEAQ. This CDR3 is 15 amino acids long. Trimming took 0 bases from V and 1 from J, leaving 9 bases between them. The CDR3 sequence: CASSLANGGNYGYTF. DNA of the CDR3: TGTGCCAGCAGCTTAGCGAATGGGGGTAACTATGGCTACACCTTC.

The chain combines TRBV21-1 with TRBJ2-6; TRBD1, the table's D call, was not compared with the DNA. TRBV21-1 is an annotated pseudogene. The length of the CDR3 is 17 residues. CDR3 sequence (DNA): TGTGCCAGCAGCAAATTGACACAGAGCTCTGGGGCCAACGTCCTGACTTTC. This sequence encodes CASSKLTQSSGANVLTF.

The V and J genes are TRBV5-1 and TRBJ2-2; 11 bases agree with TRBD1. Germline V gene lookup returns CDR1 SGHRS and CDR2 YFSETQ. This CDR3 comprises 16 residues. Unmatched junction bases numbered 8, after V lost 4 bases and J lost 6 bases. The CDR3 loop reads CASSLRTGGESGELFF. The CDR3 DNA follows: TGCGCCAGCAGCCTCAGGACAGGGGGCGAATCCGGGGAGCTGTTTTTT.

The V call is TRBV30, the J call TRBJ1-6; no firm D call. The CDR3 consists of 14 residues. Between the trimmed V and J ends, which lost 0 bases and 10 bases, there was a span of 13 bases. The V gene's germline CDR1 is GTSNPN and CDR2 SVGIG (reference sequence). In DNA form, the CDR3 reads TGTGCCTGGAGTGTACTGTCAGGCCGATCACCCCTCCACTTT. The encoded protein is CAWSVLSGRSPLHF.

This clone was counted only a few times. The chain recombines TRBV19 with TRBJ1-5; D gene uncertain. The CDR3 sequence is 14 residues long. Per the germline V gene, CDR1 is LNHDA and CDR2 is SQIVND (reference sequence). The V gene lost 9 bases and the J gene lost 3 bases, with 15 bases spanning the gap. CDR3 loop: CASTSDLDNQPQHF. The CDR3 nucleotides read TGTGCCAGCACTTCGGACCTAGACAATCAGCCCCAGCATTTT. Filled out from reference TRBV19 and TRBJ1-5, the complete variable domain reads DGGITQSPKYLFRKEGQNVTLSCEQNLNHDAMYWYRQDPGQGLRLIYYSQIVNDFQKGDIAEGYSVSREKKESFPLTVTSAQKNPTAFYLCASTSDLDNQPQHFGDGTRLSIL.

This clone was detected once. V is TRBV6-6 and J is TRBJ1-2; D is perhaps TRBD1 (6 bases). Trimming removed 3 bases from V and 4 bases from J, with 18 bases in between. Germline V gives CDR1 MNHNY, CDR2 SVGAGI (reference sequence). This CDR3 has 16 amino acids. The CDR3 protein is CASSYFGQPNFYGYTF. The CDR3 nucleotides are TGTGCCAGCAGTTATTTCGGACAGCCAAATTTCTATGGCTACACCTTC.

This chain connects TRBV7-9 to TRBJ2-5; D call uncertain. Germline V gene lookup returns CDR1 SEHNR and CDR2 FQNEAQ (reference sequence). V shed 2 bases and J shed 5 bases, with 21 bases lying between them. The CDR3 loop spans 17 amino acids. The chain's CDR3 is CASSLSPAHTVRETQYF. As DNA, the CDR3 is TGTGCCAGCAGCTTAAGCCCCGCACATACGGTTCGGGAGACCCAGTACTTC.

This clone was recorded only once. The chain has TRBV7-2 and TRBJ1-1; D is possibly TRBD1 (6 bases). Germline V gene sequence: CDR1 SGHTA, CDR2 FQGNSA. The CDR3 has 14 amino acids. CDR3 protein: CASLGGRGSTEAFF. In DNA, the CDR3 is TGTGCGTCCCTGGGGGGGCGAGGGAGCACTGAAGCTTTCTTT.

This chain links TRBV5-4 with TRBJ2-1, with D unresolved. The CDR3 contains 14 residues. CDR1 is SGHNT, CDR2 YYREEE, per germline (reference sequence). The V gene lost 0 bases and the J gene lost 3 bases, with 7 bases spanning the gap. The CDR3, as DNA: TGTGCCAGCAGCTTGGATCTAAGCTACAATGAGCAGTTCTTC. Its translation: CASSLDLSYNEQFF.

The chain couples TRBV20-1 to TRBJ1-2, with a tentative D call TRBD1 (6 bases). The CDR3 is 11 amino acids. Germline CDR1 and CDR2: DFQATT and SNEGSKA (reference sequence). Trimming shortened V by 6 bases and J by 4 bases, and 9 bases separated the two germline ends. In nucleotides, the CDR3 is TGCAGTGCAATACAGGGCTATGGCTACACCTTC. It is translated as CSAIQGYGYTF.

The chain couples TRBV2 to TRBJ2-3; D is unclear. Trimming took 6 bases from V and 2 from J, leaving 6 bases between them. The germline CDR1 and CDR2 sequences are SNHLY and FYNNEI. The CDR3 totals 12 residues. The CDR3 is CASRQTTDTQYF. The CDR3 bases are TGTGCCAGCAGACAGACCACAGATACGCAGTATTTT.

This chain links TRBV7-3 with TRBJ2-2; the match to TRBD1 covers 8 bases. Trimming took 4 bases from V and 3 from J; bases not matched to a gene: 7. The CDR3 is 16 amino acids. Germline values: CDR1 SGHTA, CDR2 FQGTGA. CDR3 sequence reads: CASSSPGGADTGELFF. The CDR3 nucleotides read TGTGCCAGCAGCTCGCCAGGGGGCGCGGACACCGGGGAGCTGTTTTTT. Based on the CDR3 plus reference TRBV7-3 and TRBJ2-2, the full variable domain is GAGVSQTPSNKVTEKGKYVELRCDPISGHTALYWYRQSLGQGPEFLIYFQGTGAADDSGLPNDRFFAVRPEGSVSTLKIQRTERGDSAVYLCASSSPGGADTGELFFGEGSRLTVL.

CDR3 region: CASRRGRNQPQHF. The CDR3 nucleotides are TGTGCCAGCAGGAGGGGTCGCAATCAGCCCCAGCATTTT. The genes are TRBV27 and TRBJ1-5; tentatively, D is TRBD1 (5 bases). The germline gives CDR1 MNHEY, CDR2 SMNVEV (reference sequence). V was cut by 6 bases and J by 2 bases, with 8 bases left in between. The CDR3 is made up of 13 amino acids.

This sequence joins TRBV7-2 and TRBJ2-4, with D perhaps matching TRBD2 (6 bases). The germline V and J ends were trimmed by 3 bases and 0 bases, with 12 bases remaining between them. The CDR3 runs to 16 residues. Germline V gene lookup returns CDR1 SGHTA and CDR2 FQGNSA. CDR3 sequence: CASSFAGLQAKNIQYF. CDR3 in DNA: TGTGCCAGCAGCTTCGCGGGGTTACAAGCCAAAAACATTCAGTACTTC.

The gene calls are TRBV2 and TRBJ1-1; TRBD1 is a possible D gene (5 bases). The CDR3 is 13 residues long. Trimming left V 8 bases short and J 1 base short, with 11 bases between. Germline assignment: CDR1 SNHLY and CDR2 FYNNEI. The CDR3 loop reads CASGGHRNTEAFF. The CDR3 DNA follows: TGTGCCAGCGGTGGACACCGGAACACTGAAGCTTTCTTT.